This T cell receptor beta chain was captured by sequencing in a study of blood T cells in healthy people across ages. CDR3 length: 16 residues. Per germline, CDR1 MNHEY and CDR2 SVGAGI. Trimming stripped 0 bases from V and 5 bases from J, with 14 bases between. For the second PCR, which ran for 7 to 11 cycles, a sample-barcoded 5' primer and a J-beta primer mix were used. TCRdb re-called the 5' RACE reads through MiXCR, storing one row per CDR3 protein. The sample contains 720,000 or so distinct CDR3 sequences, around two fifths of which appear only once. This clonotype was obtained from an elderly man in good health. The chain recombines TRBV6-5 with TRBJ2-1; D ambiguous. Sequencing was carried out using blood. The CDR3 region has the DNA TGTGCCAGCAGTTACTCGCCCCCGAAAGGGAACAATGAGCAGTTCTTC. This encodes CASSYSPPKGNNEQFF.